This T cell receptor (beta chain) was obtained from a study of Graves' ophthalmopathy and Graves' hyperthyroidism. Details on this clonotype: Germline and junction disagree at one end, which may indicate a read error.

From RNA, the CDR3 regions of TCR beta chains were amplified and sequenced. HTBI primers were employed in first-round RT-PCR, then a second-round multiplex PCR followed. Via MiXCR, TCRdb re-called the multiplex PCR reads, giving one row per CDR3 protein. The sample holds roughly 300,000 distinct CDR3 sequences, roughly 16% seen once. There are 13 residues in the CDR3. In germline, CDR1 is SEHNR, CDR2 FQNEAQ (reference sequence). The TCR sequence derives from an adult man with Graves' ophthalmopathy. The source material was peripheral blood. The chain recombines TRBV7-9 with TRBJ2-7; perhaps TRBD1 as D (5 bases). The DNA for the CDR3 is TGTGCCAGCAGCAGCCGGACATCCTACGAGCAGTCCTTC. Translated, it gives CASSSRTSYEQSF.